Presented here are 11 T cell receptor beta chains from one specimen sequenced in a study of blood T cell repertoires in COVID-19. Assay used: immunoSEQ multiplex PCR; TCRdb lists only in-frame clones, some missing. This table holds about 160,000 clones, 80% to 95% found once. The sample taken for sequencing was peripheral blood. All receptors derive from a woman aged 50 to 60 with acute or convalescent COVID-19.

This clone has more than one count but fewer than ten. This chain connects TRBV7-2 to TRBJ2-4; TRBD2 aligns across 12 bases. J gave up 0 bases and V 6 bases, and 12 bases lay outside the gene matches. Germline CDR1 reads SGHTA; CDR2 reads FQGNSA. The CDR3 extends over 19 amino acids. The CDR3 reads CASSPSGLAGILAKNIQYF. CDR3 sequence (DNA): TGTGCCAGCAGTCCCAGCGGACTAGCGGGGATCCTAGCCAAAAACATTCAGTACTTC. Full variable domain (outside the CDR3, taken from reference TRBV7-2 and TRBJ2-4): GAGVSQSPSNKVTEKGKDVELRCDPISGHTALYWYRQSLGQGLEFLIYFQGNSAPDKSGLPSDRFSAERTGGSVSTLTIQRTQQEDSAVYLCASSPSGLAGILAKNIQYFGAGTRLSVL.

The chain uses TRBV7-9 and TRBJ2-5; 7 bases line up with TRBD2. The trim removed 3 bases at V and 1 base at J, leaving 8 bases unmatched. CDR1 SEHNR and CDR2 FQNEAQ come from the germline V gene (reference sequence). CDR3 size: 16 residues. Here the CDR3 reads CASSLGRARPQETQYF. The CDR3 DNA follows: TGTGCCAGCAGCTTGGGGAGGGCCAGGCCCCAAGAGACCCAGTACTTC.

This chain uses TRBV5-4 with TRBJ1-3; D uncertain. Germline CDR1 and CDR2: SGHNT and YYREEE (reference sequence). The germline V and J ends were trimmed by 3 bases and 3 bases, with 10 bases remaining between them. CDR3 size: 14 residues. The CDR3 protein is CASSSRSGGNTIYF. CDR3 in DNA: TGTGCCAGCAGCTCAAGGTCGGGTGGAAACACCATATATTTT.

CDR3 residues: CASKHLYEQYF. CDR3 sequence (DNA): TGTGCCAGCAAACACCTCTACGAGCAGTACTTC. The rearrangement joins TRBV12-3 or TRBV12-4 to TRBJ2-7, with D unresolved. The V and J ends lost 7 bases and 3 bases respectively, with 7 bases between them. The CDR3 loop spans 11 amino acids.

The table lists this clone with a count of one. The CDR3 DNA follows: TGTGCCACCATATCCCCATCGGGTTACGAGCAGTACTTC. This translates into CATISPSGYEQYF. The V and J genes are TRBV28 and TRBJ2-7; no clear D gene. Trimming cost V 10 bases and J 4 bases, with 17 bases left between them. There are 13 residues in the CDR3. The germline CDR1 and CDR2 sequences are MDHEN and SYDVKM.

With respect to this clone: Other DNA sequences from this sample encode an identical CDR3 as well. The rearrangement links TRBV27 to TRBJ2-7; tentatively, D is TRBD1 (5 bases). Germline V lookup: CDR1 MNHEY, CDR2 SMNVEV (reference sequence). Trimming took off 6 bases at V and 0 bases at J, with 9 bases between the two ends. This CDR3 has 13 amino acids. CDR3: CASSIQGSYEQYF. The CDR3 nucleotides read TGTGCCAGCAGCATCCAGGGCTCCTACGAGCAGTACTTC.

Comments on this clone: At one end, the junction sequence differs from germline, possibly due to a read error. The J gene is TRBJ2-3, the V gene TRBV28; the D gene is possibly TRBD1 (6 bases). Germline V gene sequence: CDR1 MDHEN, CDR2 SYDVKM. This CDR3 has 11 residues. The CDR3 loop is CASSSGAEPIF. CDR3 in DNA: TGTGCCAGCAGTTCAGGGGCCGAACCCATTTTT.

The rearrangement uses TRBV28 and TRBJ2-1; perhaps TRBD2 as D (8 bases). The germline gives CDR1 MDHEN, CDR2 SYDVKM. V was clipped by 5 bases and J by 9 bases, with 26 bases between them. This CDR3 has 17 amino acids. CDR3 residues: CASSVNRGSGRTSEQFF. For the CDR3, the DNA is TGTGCCAGCAGTGTAAACAGGGGAAGCGGGAGAACTAGTGAGCAGTTCTTC.

The chain joins TRBV7-9 to TRBJ2-1; 7 bases fit TRBD2. Losses at the gene ends were 4 bases for V and 7 bases for J; bases not matched to a gene: 4. The CDR3 loop spans 13 amino acids. CDR1 SEHNR and CDR2 FQNEAQ come from the germline V gene (reference sequence). CDR3 coding DNA: TGTGCCAGCAGCTCGACTAGCAGGAATGAGCAGTTCTTC. Protein: CASSSTSRNEQFF.

The V call is TRBV7-9, the J call TRBJ2-1, with 9 bases identical to TRBD2. The germline gives CDR1 SEHNR, CDR2 FQNEAQ (reference sequence). V was clipped by 6 bases and J by 9 bases; unmatched bases: 12. The CDR3 is 15 amino acids. The CDR3 sequence is CASSQRGLAGSEQFF. CDR3 nucleotide sequence: TGTGCCAGCAGTCAGAGGGGGCTAGCGGGGAGTGAGCAGTTCTTC.

The CDR3, as DNA: TGTGCCAGCAGCTTAGCAACTCAGGGGCCGACCTATGGCTACACCTTC. Protein: CASSLATQGPTYGYTF. This chain links TRBV7-9 with TRBJ1-2; a possible D gene is TRBD1 (6 bases). Germline V lookup: CDR1 SEHNR, CDR2 FQNEAQ (reference sequence). The CDR3 totals 16 residues. Trimming took off 0 bases at V and 4 bases at J, with 15 bases between the two ends.